The 32 T cell receptor beta chains in this list originate from one sample, sequenced in a study of cytomegalovirus exposure and HLA in healthy donors. Sequenced by immunoSEQ multiplex PCR; TCRdb stores in-frame clones only, minus some. The repertoire holds about 130,000 clones, 90% to 96% seen once, with 1.5% to 2% in the top ten. The sequencing input was PBMCs. Receptors were obtained from a man aged 18 to 30 in good health and CMV-seronegative.

V is TRBV7-3 and J is TRBJ2-1; D perhaps matches TRBD2 (6 bases). Per the germline V gene, CDR1 is SGHTA and CDR2 is FQGTGA. Trimming removed 2 bases from V and 3 bases from J, with 8 bases in between. This CDR3 is 14 amino acids long. The DNA for the CDR3 is TGTGCCAGCAGCTTAGCGGGAAGCTACAATGAGCAGTTCTTC. This encodes CASSLAGSYNEQFF.

V usage is TRBV28 and J usage is TRBJ2-1; 11 bases map to TRBD2. The CDR3 covers 16 residues. Germline CDR1 is MDHEN and CDR2 is SYDVKM. J gave up 6 bases and V 10 bases, and 14 bases lay outside the gene matches. CDR3 in amino acids: CATLSGRDRISNEQFF. The CDR3 coding sequence is TGTGCCACACTTAGCGGGAGGGACCGGATCAGCAATGAGCAGTTCTTC. The full variable domain, its missing parts supplied by reference TRBV28 and TRBJ2-1, is DVKVTQSSRYLVKRTGEKVFLECVQDMDHENMFWYRQDPGLGLRLIYFSYDVKMKEKGDIPEGYSVSREKKERFSLILESASTNQTSMYLCATLSGRDRISNEQFFGPGTRLTVL.

V is TRBV9 and J is TRBJ2-3; maybe TRBD2 (6 bases). From germline, CDR1 is SGDLS and CDR2 YYNGEE. The length of the CDR3 is 15 residues. Trimming took off 4 bases at V and 0 bases at J, with 12 bases between the two ends. In nucleotides, the CDR3 is TGTGCCAGCAGCCTGCGAGGGACTAGCACAGATACGCAGTATTTT. It specifies CASSLRGTSTDTQYF. Full variable domain (missing parts from reference TRBV9 and TRBJ2-3): DSGVTQTPKHLITATGQRVTLRCSPRSGDLSVYWYQQSLDQGLQFLIQYYNGEERAKGNILERFSAQQFPDLHSELNLSSLELGDSALYFCASSLRGTSTDTQYFGPGTRLTVL.

The rearrangement uses TRBV27 and TRBJ2-2; 11 bases line up with TRBD2. V trimming: 9 bases; J trimming: 6 bases; junction bases outside the gene matches: 9. The CDR3 has 15 amino acids. Germline CDR1 is MNHEY and CDR2 is SMNVEV (reference sequence). Written as DNA, the CDR3 is TGTGCCAGTAGACTAGCGGGAAAGGGAGCCGGGGAGCTGTTTTTT. As protein: CASRLAGKGAGELFF.

The chain combines TRBV28 with TRBJ2-7; TRBD1 agrees at 7 bases. This CDR3 is built from 14 residues. The ends lost 7 bases at V and 7 bases at J; junction bases unmatched: 13. Germline-derived CDR1 and CDR2 are MDHEN and SYDVKM. The CDR3 region has the DNA TGTGCCAGCACCCTCCGACAGGGTCCAGGAGAGCAGTACTTC. Its protein product is CASTLRQGPGEQYF.

Only one count was recorded for this clone. V usage is TRBV28 and J usage is TRBJ1-5; 8 nucleotides line up with TRBD1. The germline gives CDR1 MDHEN, CDR2 SYDVKM. V dropped 3 bases and J dropped 5; count of bases not matched to a gene: 3. This CDR3 region has 14 residues. This CDR3 reads CASSFGQGDQPQHF. The CDR3 DNA sequence: TGTGCCAGCAGTTTCGGACAGGGCGATCAGCCCCAGCATTTT.

The chain couples TRBV6-5 to TRBJ2-1, with 9 bases identical to TRBD2. The CDR3 runs 16 residues. V gave up 2 bases and J gave up 2 bases; unmatched junction bases: 4. Germline V gene lookup returns CDR1 MNHEY and CDR2 SVGAGI. Here the CDR3 DNA reads TGTGCCAGCAGTTACACTCCTAGCGGGGCCTACAATGAGCAGTTCTTC. This codes for CASSYTPSGAYNEQFF.

The chain uses TRBV27 and TRBJ2-7; perhaps TRBD2 as D (6 bases). Per the germline V gene, CDR1 is MNHEY and CDR2 is SMNVEV (reference sequence). The CDR3 runs 14 residues. V was clipped by 8 bases and J by 5 bases, with 19 bases between them. This CDR3 reads CASSRGGRVHEQYF. The CDR3 DNA reads TGTGCCAGCTCGAGGGGAGGTAGGGTCCACGAGCAGTACTTC.

The chain has TRBV28 and TRBJ1-3, with TRBD1 as a possible D gene (5 bases). V was cut by 1 base and J by 5 bases, with 9 bases left in between. CDR1 is MDHEN, CDR2 SYDVKM, per germline. The CDR3 length is 14 residues. CDR3 DNA: TGTGCCAGCAGTTTATCCAGGGCAAGAAACACCATATATTTT. It encodes CASSLSRARNTIYF.

The J gene is TRBJ2-2, the V gene TRBV28; TRBD2 matches 9 bases. The CDR3 is 15 residues long. The V and J ends lost 8 bases and 0 bases, in that order; junction bases with no gene match: 4. Germline values: CDR1 MDHEN, CDR2 SYDVKM. CDR3: CASGLAGANTGELFF. CDR3 DNA sequence: TGTGCCAGCGGCTTAGCGGGGGCGAACACCGGGGAGCTGTTTTTT.

The chain couples TRBV7-9 to TRBJ2-7, with 11 positions matching TRBD2. After removal of 8 bases from V and 6 bases from J, the junction contained 9 bases not matched to a gene. Germline V gene data show CDR1 as SEHNR and CDR2 as FQNEAQ (reference sequence). The CDR3 runs to 14 residues. The CDR3 nucleotides are TGTGCCAGCGAGTCAGGTCTAGCGGGAGGCGAGCAGTACTTC. Translation gives CASESGLAGGEQYF.

This clone has only a few counts. The rearrangement uses TRBV29-1 and TRBJ2-1, with 7 bases that match TRBD1. Germline V gene sequence: CDR1 SQVTM, CDR2 ANQGSEA. Trimming removed 6 bases from V and 0 bases from J; junction bases left unmatched: 8. This CDR3 has 15 residues. CDR3 coding DNA: TGCAGCGTCCCAACAGGGGCCCACTCCTACAATGAGCAGTTCTTC. The encoded protein is CSVPTGAHSYNEQFF.

J is TRBJ2-3 and V is TRBV27; unclear D gene. V dropped 3 bases and J dropped 9 bases, with 7 bases sitting between them. This CDR3 has 11 residues. Germline CDR1 is MNHEY and CDR2 is SMNVEV (reference sequence). The chain's CDR3 is CASSFLQTQYF. The CDR3 DNA reads as TGTGCCAGCAGTTTTCTCCAGACGCAGTATTTT.

This chain uses TRBV4-3 with TRBJ1-1, with TRBD1 as a possible D gene (6 bases). CDR3 length equals 15 residues. The germline gives CDR1 LGHNA, CDR2 YSLEER. The ends were cut back, 1 base at V and 1 base at J, with 10 bases in the middle. CDR3 coding DNA: TGCGCCAGCAGCCAAGGGGAGGGGGGGAACACTGAAGCTTTCTTT. Its protein product is CASSQGEGGNTEAFF.

V gene TRBV28 combines with J gene TRBJ1-2; D not certain. Trimming shortened V by 7 bases and J by 4 bases, and 25 bases separated the two germline ends. The CDR3 length is 17 residues. CDR1 is MDHEN, CDR2 SYDVKM, per germline. CDR3 nucleotide sequence: TGTGCCAGCACCCCCTTGGGCAGGTTCGATGGGAGCTATGGCTACACCTTC. It encodes CASTPLGRFDGSYGYTF.

V usage is TRBV9 and J usage is TRBJ2-2; possibly TRBD2 for D (5 bases). V lost 3 bases, J lost 5 bases, and 11 bases lay in between. Looked up from germline, CDR1 is SGDLS and CDR2 is YYNGEE. This CDR3 region has 14 residues. CDR3 protein: CASSAWTDTGELFF. CDR3 DNA: TGTGCCAGCAGCGCCTGGACTGATACCGGGGAGCTGTTTTTT.

V is TRBV6-5 and J is TRBJ2-2, with a weak D call TRBD1 (6 bases). The CDR3 is 15 amino acids. The V gene's germline CDR1 is MNHEY and CDR2 SVGAGI. V lost 1 base, J lost 2 bases, and 8 bases lay in between. The CDR3 here is CASSYLGGNTGELFF. As DNA, the CDR3 is TGTGCCAGCAGTTACTTAGGGGGAAACACCGGGGAGCTGTTTTTT.

The chain has TRBV9 and TRBJ2-7; D may be TRBD2 (5 bases). The CDR3 loop spans 12 amino acids. The germline CDR1 and CDR2 sequences are SGDLS and YYNGEE. The V and J ends lost 0 bases and 5 bases respectively, with 6 bases between them. DNA of the CDR3: TGTGCCAGCAGCGTAGCGGAGGACGAGCAGTACTTC. Its translation: CASSVAEDEQYF.

The V and J genes are TRBV10-3 and TRBJ1-1, with D hard to call. The CDR3 loop spans 13 amino acids. Germline V gene data show CDR1 as ENHRY and CDR2 as SYGVKD. The ends were cut back, 7 bases at V and 4 bases at J, with 13 bases in the middle. CDR3 in amino acids: CAITSRLGTEAFF. The CDR3 DNA is TGTGCCATCACGTCGAGGTTGGGCACTGAAGCTTTCTTT.

V and J are TRBV7-7 and TRBJ1-3; D gene uncertain. V gave up 8 bases and J gave up 6 bases, with 17 bases separating them. The germline gives CDR1 SSHAT, CDR2 FNYEAQ (reference sequence). The CDR3 length is 14 residues. In nucleotides, the CDR3 is TGTGCCAGCGACTCCGAGCCCGTCTCAAACACCATATATTTT. As protein: CASDSEPVSNTIYF.

The rearrangement links TRBV27 to TRBJ2-3, with D perhaps TRBD1 (5 bases). From germline, CDR1 is MNHEY and CDR2 SMNVEV (reference sequence). This CDR3 region has 12 residues. Trimming took off 6 bases at V and 6 bases at J, with 10 bases between the two ends. The CDR3 spells CASRDITDTQYF. The DNA for the CDR3 is TGTGCCAGCAGGGACATTACCGATACGCAGTATTTT.

V usage is TRBV6-5 and J usage is TRBJ2-3; no clear D. V lost 0 bases to trimming and J lost 4 bases, with 11 bases between them. The CDR3 extends over 15 amino acids. In germline, CDR1 is MNHEY, CDR2 SVGAGI. The CDR3 bases are TGTGCCAGCAGTTACTCGTTGGCTGCTTCAGATACGCAGTATTTT. Protein: CASSYSLAASDTQYF.

This clone was detected only once. The CDR3 bases are TGTGCCTGGAGTCTCCATCGGACAGGGGGATTCTACGAGCAGTACTTC. It translates to CAWSLHRTGGFYEQYF. The V and J genes are TRBV30 and TRBJ2-7; 10 bases are shared with TRBD1. Germline CDR1 is GTSNPN and CDR2 is SVGIG (reference sequence). With V trimmed by 2 bases and J by 3 bases, 10 bases remained unmatched. This CDR3 region has 16 residues.

The V call is TRBV29-1, the J call TRBJ2-7, with 9 bases aligning to TRBD1. Germline V gives CDR1 SQVTM, CDR2 ANQGSEA. J gave up 2 bases and V 7 bases, and 6 bases lay outside the gene matches. CDR3 length equals 13 residues. CDR3 DNA sequence: TGCAGCGCCCGGACAGGGGACACCTACGAGCAGTACTTC. This encodes CSARTGDTYEQYF.

This clone appeared a few times. This chain links TRBV2 with TRBJ2-2; no reliable D call. The CDR3 consists of 13 residues. The V end was cut by 6 bases, the J end by 7 bases, with 12 bases between. The germline V gene encodes CDR1 SNHLY and CDR2 FYNNEI. CDR3 protein: CASRGLVNGELFF. The DNA of the CDR3 is TGTGCCAGCAGGGGCTTAGTTAACGGGGAGCTGTTTTTT.

The V call is TRBV19, the J call TRBJ1-2; perhaps TRBD1 as D (6 bases). The CDR3 covers 15 residues. Trimming took off 3 bases at V and 2 bases at J, with 13 bases between the two ends. The V gene's germline CDR1 is LNHDA and CDR2 SQIVND (reference sequence). The DNA for the CDR3 is TGTGCCAGTAGTATGGCCCCAGGGGTGAACTATGGCTACACCTTC. It encodes CASSMAPGVNYGYTF.

For this clone: The junction departs from the called germline gene at one end, perhaps through a read error. V is TRBV7-9 and J is TRBJ2-7; D uncertain. CDR3 length: 9 amino acids. Per germline, CDR1 SEHNR and CDR2 FQNEAQ (reference sequence). The CDR3 protein is CASSLALHF. The CDR3 DNA reads TGTGCCAGCAGCTTAGCCCTCCACTTC. The whole variable domain, filled in from reference TRBV7-9 and TRBJ2-7, reads DTGVSQNPRHKITKRGQNVTFRCDPISEHNRLYWYRQTLGQGPEFLTYFQNEAQLEKSRLLSDRFSAERPKGSFSTLEIQRTEQGDSAMYLCASSLALHFGPGTRLTVT.

The V and J genes are TRBV7-3 and TRBJ2-1; 10 nucleotides line up with TRBD1. V shed 5 bases, J shed 7 bases, and the junction held 29 bases outside the gene matches. Germline V gene sequence: CDR1 SGHTA, CDR2 FQGTGA. The CDR3 is 22 amino acids. The CDR3 coding sequence is TGTGCCAGCAGCCCAACCGCTCCGGGACAGGGGTCCGACAGGGCAGGGAGAAATGAGCAGTTCTTC. Translated: CASSPTAPGQGSDRAGRNEQFF.

The chain uses TRBV7-2 and TRBJ2-7; D is perhaps TRBD2 (5 bases). The germline gives CDR1 SGHTA, CDR2 FQGNSA. The CDR3 contains 14 residues. Deletions cut 3 bases from V and 2 bases from J, with 11 bases between. CDR3 DNA sequence: TGTGCCAGCAGCTTTAGCGCTCCGGCCTACGAGCAGTACTTC. Protein sequence: CASSFSAPAYEQYF.

This clone was counted a single time. The chain employs TRBV7-9 and TRBJ1-3, with 7 bases aligning to TRBD1. CDR1 and CDR2 from the germline V gene are SEHNR and FQNEAQ (reference sequence). J gave up 2 bases and V 4 bases, and 2 bases lay outside the gene matches. This CDR3 contains 14 residues. The CDR3 here is CASSSTGAGNTIYF. For the CDR3, the DNA is TGTGCCAGCAGCTCCACAGGGGCTGGAAACACCATATATTTT. The full variable domain, completed using reference TRBV7-9 and TRBJ1-3, is DTGVSQNPRHKITKRGQNVTFRCDPISEHNRLYWYRQTLGQGPEFLTYFQNEAQLEKSRLLSDRFSAERPKGSFSTLEIQRTEQGDSAMYLCASSSTGAGNTIYFGEGSWLTVV.

This sequence joins TRBV5-4 and TRBJ2-7; 11 bases align to TRBD2. The germline gives CDR1 SGHNT, CDR2 YYREEE (reference sequence). The length of the CDR3 is 14 residues. With 4 bases clipped from V and 5 bases from J, the junction kept 5 bases outside the gene matches. In DNA, the CDR3 is TGTGCCAGCAGCCCACTAGCGGGAGAAGACGAGCAGTACTTC. This encodes CASSPLAGEDEQYF.

This chain uses TRBV6-1 with TRBJ1-1; no clear D. The V end was cut by 2 bases, the J end by 3 bases, with 10 bases between. This CDR3 comprises 14 residues. Germline assignment: CDR1 MNHNS and CDR2 SASEGT. The CDR3 DNA sequence: TGTGCCAGCAGTGAACTAAGCGACTACACTGAAGCTTTCTTT. Translated, it gives CASSELSDYTEAFF.